These 2 T cell receptor beta chains originate from one sample sequenced in a study of regulatory T cells in long-lasting Graves disease. Both iRepertoire HTBI primers and Arm-PCR of CDR3 regions were used to build the TCR beta libraries. MiXCR, run by TCRdb on the multiplex PCR reads, gives a single entry per CDR3 protein. The data show roughly 400,000 distinct CDR3 sequences, around a fifth seen once. Time point reported: persistent/refractory GD, antithyroid drugs over 5 years with positive TRAb. The authors made the TCR library using RNA they extracted from PBMCs. The source was peripheral blood mononuclear cells (PBMCs), collected when the disease was refractory, from a patient treated with antithyroid drugs. The source of these receptors is a female donor with Graves disease.

This clonotype came up many times. The chain links TRBV20-1 to TRBJ2-5, with D perhaps TRBD2 (5 bases). Germline-derived CDR1 and CDR2 are DFQATT and SNEGSKA (reference sequence). V dropped 2 bases and J dropped 1 base, with 14 bases sitting between them. The CDR3 is made up of 15 amino acids. This CDR3 is CSARPLEGIQETQYF. For the CDR3, the DNA is TGCAGTGCTAGACCATTAGAGGGAATCCAAGAGACCCAGTACTTC.

In the case of this clonotype: Germline and junction disagree at one end, which may indicate a read error. This chain connects TRBV6-1 to TRBJ1-1; perhaps TRBD1 as D (5 bases). The CDR3 extends over 13 amino acids. Germline CDR1 is MNHNS and CDR2 is SASEGT. This CDR3 reads CASIGALNTEAFF. DNA of the CDR3: TGCGCCAGCATAGGGGCACTGAACACTGAAGCTTTCTTT.